The 29 T cell receptor beta chains below were found in one sample sequenced in a study of CD8+ T cells in alopecia areata. RNA was extracted and reverse transcribed into cDNA as the sequencing template. Libraries were prepared by immunoSEQ multiplex PCR; TCRdb keeps only in-frame clonotypes and omits some of them. The sample records about 250,000 clones, less than 80% being singletons. This specimen was CD4+ T cells sorted from blood, taken at week 0. The receptor source for this set is a human donor with alopecia areata.

The chain employs TRBV29-1 and TRBJ2-4; D is unclear. CDR1 and CDR2 (germline): SQVTM, ANQGSEA. There are 14 residues in the CDR3. V was trimmed by 4 bases and J by 5 bases, leaving 15 bases between them. The CDR3 sequence: CSVAQSAQENIQYF. CDR3 nucleotide sequence: TGCAGCGTTGCCCAGAGTGCCCAAGAAAACATTCAGTACTTC.

The chain uses TRBV7-3 and TRBJ2-7; 8 bases align to TRBD1. The CDR3 is 14 amino acids. Germline CDR1 is SGHTA and CDR2 is FQGTGA. V was clipped by 4 bases and J by 5 bases; unmatched bases: 7. CDR3 amino acids: CASSSTGQGNEQYF. The CDR3 DNA is TGTGCCAGCAGCTCAACCGGACAGGGCAACGAGCAGTACTTC.

The chain has TRBV7-2 and TRBJ1-6; D is unresolved. The CDR3 runs to 17 residues. The germline V gene encodes CDR1 SGHTA and CDR2 FQGNSA. V was trimmed by 5 bases and J by 6 bases, leaving 20 bases between them. The CDR3 protein is CASSRSGVMALNSPLHF. In DNA, the CDR3 is TGTGCCAGCAGCCGGTCCGGCGTAATGGCCCTTAATTCACCCCTCCACTTT.

The V gene is TRBV6-5, the J gene TRBJ2-7; 9 nucleotides agree with TRBD2. This CDR3 spans 15 amino acids. Germline V lookup: CDR1 MNHEY, CDR2 SVGAGI. V lost 11 bases and J lost 2; bases outside the gene matches: 13. CDR3 in amino acids: CAVHSPGLAPYEQYF. The CDR3 bases are TGTGCCGTCCACTCTCCGGGACTAGCTCCCTACGAGCAGTACTTC.

The chain uses TRBV30 and TRBJ2-4; a weak D match, TRBD1 (6 bases). CDR3 length: 14 residues. V shed 3 bases and J shed 8 bases, with 17 bases lying between them. The germline V gene has CDR1 GTSNPN and CDR2 SVGIG (reference sequence). CDR3 loop: CAWSPAAAGDIQYF. In nucleotides, the CDR3 is TGTGCCTGGAGCCCGGCTGCTGCAGGGGACATTCAGTACTTC.

This clone came up a few times. The rearrangement links TRBV27 to TRBJ2-3; D not resolved. This CDR3 comprises 14 residues. CDR1 is MNHEY and CDR2 is SMNVEV in the germline V gene (reference sequence). V was pared by 5 bases and J by 2 bases, with 11 bases between. CDR3 protein: CASSSLRNTDTQYF. The CDR3 DNA sequence: TGTGCCAGCAGTAGTTTGCGGAACACAGATACGCAGTATTTT.

The chain has TRBV4-1 and TRBJ1-1; no firm D call. The CDR3 contains 14 residues. The germline gives CDR1 MGHRA, CDR2 YSYEKL. V was pared by 4 bases and J by 1 base, with 10 bases between. CDR3 loop: CASSRGPGNTEAFF. The CDR3 DNA reads TGCGCCAGCAGCCGTGGACCGGGGAACACTGAAGCTTTCTTT.

The CDR3 DNA follows: TGCAGCGTTGGGGACAGGGGCTCTGGTGGCTACACCTTC. Its translation: CSVGDRGSGGYTF. The chain recombines TRBV29-1 with TRBJ1-2; 10 nucleotides match TRBD1. This CDR3 spans 13 amino acids. Trimming removed 4 bases from V and 7 bases from J; junction bases left unmatched: 6. Germline assignment: CDR1 SQVTM and CDR2 ANQGSEA.

This clone showed up just once. V gene TRBV18 combines with J gene TRBJ2-7; no firm D call. This CDR3 is built from 12 residues. V lost 2 bases, J lost 6 bases, and 8 bases lay in between. Germline lookup yields CDR1 KGHSH and CDR2 LQKENI. In nucleotides, the CDR3 is TGTGCCAGCTCACCAGCTGGCACCGAGCAGTACTTC. This encodes CASSPAGTEQYF.

V is TRBV6-1 and J is TRBJ2-7; no firm D call. V was cut by 0 bases and J by 6 bases, with 12 bases left in between. From germline, CDR1 is MNHNS and CDR2 SASEGT. This CDR3 is 14 amino acids long. The CDR3 is CASSEALGSGEQYF. DNA of the CDR3: TGTGCCAGCAGTGAAGCGCTCGGTTCTGGCGAGCAGTACTTC.

The chain recombines TRBV7-9 with TRBJ2-3; D uncertain. V was trimmed by 4 bases and J by 4 bases, leaving 6 bases between them. CDR3 length equals 12 residues. Per germline, CDR1 SEHNR and CDR2 FQNEAQ (reference sequence). This chain's CDR3 is CASSSVADTQYF. For the CDR3, the DNA is TGTGCCAGCAGCTCAGTAGCAGATACGCAGTATTTT.

J is TRBJ2-3 and V is TRBV10-2, with D perhaps given as TRBD1 or TRBD2 (7 bases each). V dropped 4 bases and J dropped 0 bases, with 17 bases sitting between them. Germline V gene sequence: CDR1 WSHSY, CDR2 SAAADI. The CDR3 is 17 amino acids. CDR3 bases: TGCGCCAGCAGTGGGTTGCGGGGGACAGCTAGCACAGATACGCAGTATTTT. Protein sequence: CASSGLRGTASTDTQYF.

J is TRBJ2-3 and V is TRBV5-6; the match to TRBD1 covers 7 bases. The CDR3 consists of 16 residues. The ends lost 1 base at V and 2 bases at J; junction bases unmatched: 7. Germline CDR1 and CDR2: SGHDT and YYEEEE. This chain's CDR3 is CASSLFDRVSTDTQYF. The CDR3 region has the DNA TGTGCCAGCAGCTTGTTTGACAGGGTGTCCACAGATACGCAGTATTTT.

This clone was detected a few times. The gene calls are TRBV29-1 and TRBJ1-4, with D perhaps matching TRBD1 (6 bases). Germline V CDR1 and CDR2: SQVTM, ANQGSEA. V was trimmed by 7 bases and J by 7 bases, leaving 16 bases between them. This CDR3 is built from 13 residues. Written as DNA, the CDR3 is TGCAGCGGATCCGGGACATATGGTGAAAAACTGTTTTTT. Translation gives CSGSGTYGEKLFF. The whole variable domain, filled in from reference TRBV29-1 and TRBJ1-4, reads SAVISQKPSRDICQRGTSLTIQCQVDSQVTMMFWYRQQPGQSLTLIATANQGSEATYESGFVIDKFPISRPNLTFSTLTVSNMSPEDSSIYLCSGSGTYGEKLFFGSGTQLSVL.

The CDR3 sequence is CSVALTLREQYF. The CDR3 DNA reads TGCAGCGTTGCACTTACCCTACGAGAGCAGTACTTC. The chain recombines TRBV29-1 with TRBJ2-7; no clear D gene. The V gene lost 4 bases and the J gene lost 7 bases, with 14 bases spanning the gap. CDR1 and CDR2 from the germline V gene are SQVTM and ANQGSEA. The CDR3 extends over 12 amino acids.

This clone has a handful of counts. This chain joins TRBV9 and TRBJ2-3, with 9 nucleotides matching TRBD1. Germline V CDR1 and CDR2: SGDLS, YYNGEE. Unmatched junction bases numbered 9, after V lost 7 bases and J lost 6 bases. There are 14 residues in the CDR3. The CDR3 bases are TGTGCCAGCGGAGTACAGGGGGCGAGCGATACGCAGTATTTT. Amino acids: CASGVQGASDTQYF.

The chain joins TRBV7-2 to TRBJ2-2; 7 positions agree with TRBD1. Per the germline V gene, CDR1 is SGHTA and CDR2 is FQGNSA. Trimming took 6 bases from V and 0 from J; bases not matched to a gene: 1. The CDR3 has 14 residues. CDR3 in amino acids: CASRGQPNTGELFF. CDR3 nucleotides: TGTGCCAGCAGGGGACAGCCGAACACCGGGGAGCTGTTTTTT.

CDR3 in amino acids: CASSLDTGTDTQYF. Written as DNA, the CDR3 is TGTGCCAGCAGCTTGGACACTGGCACAGATACGCAGTATTTT. The chain recombines TRBV7-2 with TRBJ2-3; perhaps TRBD1 as D (5 bases). Germline CDR1 SGHTA, CDR2 FQGNSA. This CDR3 spans 14 amino acids. V shed 3 bases and J shed 1 base, with 8 bases lying between them.

This clone was seen a single time. The J gene is TRBJ1-1, the V gene TRBV14; no reliable D call. V was clipped by 1 base and J by 0 bases, with 9 bases between them. CDR1 SGHDN and CDR2 FVKESK come from the germline V gene. The CDR3 has 15 amino acids. CDR3 amino acids: CASSQVLPLNTEAFF. The CDR3 nucleotides read TGTGCCAGCAGCCAAGTCCTTCCATTGAACACTGAAGCTTTCTTT.

There are a few counts of this clone. This chain connects TRBV7-9 to TRBJ2-5, with a possible D match to TRBD2 (6 bases). Germline V gene data show CDR1 as SEHNR and CDR2 as FQNEAQ (reference sequence). This CDR3 has 15 amino acids. With 5 bases removed from V and 2 bases from J, the gap between germline ends came to 15 bases. In nucleotides, the CDR3 is TGTGCCAGCAGCCCCGCCTCCGCGGGACAAGAGACCCAGTACTTC. Its protein is CASSPASAGQETQYF. The full variable domain, its missing parts supplied by reference TRBV7-9 and TRBJ2-5, is DTGVSQNPRHKITKRGQNVTFRCDPISEHNRLYWYRQTLGQGPEFLTYFQNEAQLEKSRLLSDRFSAERPKGSFSTLEIQRTEQGDSAMYLCASSPASAGQETQYFGPGTRLLVL.

V and J are TRBV29-1 and TRBJ1-1; TRBD1 is a possible D gene (5 bases). Germline CDR1 is SQVTM and CDR2 is ANQGSEA. The CDR3 sequence is 12 residues long. V was clipped by 7 bases and J by 3 bases, with 12 bases between them. The CDR3 loop is CSAPAGYTEAFF. CDR3 bases: TGCAGCGCCCCAGCAGGGTACACTGAAGCTTTCTTT.

V and J are TRBV5-1 and TRBJ2-5; 7 bases align to TRBD1. The germline CDR1 and CDR2 sequences are SGHRS and YFSETQ. After removal of 4 bases from V and 0 bases from J, the junction contained 6 bases not matched to a gene. This CDR3 comprises 15 residues. This CDR3 reads CASSSGQANQETQYF. DNA of the CDR3: TGCGCCAGCAGCAGCGGACAGGCGAACCAAGAGACCCAGTACTTC.

The rearrangement joins TRBV9 to TRBJ1-6, with D perhaps TRBD1 (6 bases). The CDR3 spans 14 residues. The germline V and J ends were trimmed by 4 bases and 9 bases, with 14 bases remaining between them. Germline CDR1 SGDLS, CDR2 YYNGEE. CDR3 in amino acids: CASSSRQDGSPLHF. The CDR3 DNA follows: TGTGCCAGCAGCTCCCGACAGGATGGTTCACCCCTCCACTTT.

This clone was seen a few times. This chain joins TRBV30 and TRBJ1-5; the match to TRBD1 covers 8 bases. This CDR3 spans 13 amino acids. CDR1 and CDR2 from the germline V gene are GTSNPN and SVGIG (reference sequence). The J segment lost 5 bases and the V segment lost 7 bases, leaving 7 bases of the junction unmatched. The CDR3 nucleotides read TGTGCCTTCGCGGACAGGGAGGATCAGCCCCAGCATTTT. Protein product: CAFADREDQPQHF.

The V gene is TRBV29-1, the J gene TRBJ1-1; 7 bases are shared with TRBD1. Germline-derived CDR1 and CDR2 are SQVTM and ANQGSEA. Unmatched junction bases numbered 6, after V lost 3 bases and J lost 5 bases. The CDR3 covers 13 residues. The CDR3 reads CSVETGRETEAFF. The CDR3 DNA follows: TGCAGCGTTGAGACAGGGAGGGAAACTGAAGCTTTCTTT.

This clone was detected once. The genes are TRBV15 and TRBJ1-2; D remains ambiguous. This CDR3 is built from 17 residues. The V gene lost 0 bases and the J gene lost 6 bases, with 20 bases spanning the gap. Per germline, CDR1 LNHNV and CDR2 YYDKDF (reference sequence). The CDR3 DNA is TGTGCCACCAGCAGAGAAGATTTTGATGACAAGTGGAATGGCTACACCTTC. Residues: CATSREDFDDKWNGYTF. The variable domain in full, completed from reference TRBV15 and TRBJ1-2, reads DAMVIQNPRYQVTQFGKPVTLSCSQTLNHNVMYWYQQKSSQAPKLLFHYYDKDFNNEADTPDNFQSRRPNTSFCFLDIRSPGLGDTAMYLCATSREDFDDKWNGYTFGSGTRLTVV.

The CDR3 sequence: CATSRDSTRFF. The CDR3 DNA is TGTGCCACCAGCAGAGATAGCACCCGCTTCTTT. The chain is built from TRBV15 and TRBJ1-1; no firm D call. The CDR3 extends over 11 amino acids. Trimming shortened V by 0 bases and J by 14 bases, and 10 bases separated the two germline ends. Germline lookup yields CDR1 LNHNV and CDR2 YYDKDF (reference sequence).

V and J are TRBV25-1 and TRBJ1-6, with 8 bases lining up with TRBD1. The germline V gene has CDR1 MGHDK and CDR2 SYGVNS. The J segment lost 6 bases and the V segment lost 7 bases, leaving 5 bases of the junction unmatched. This CDR3 has 14 amino acids. CDR3 nucleotide sequence: TGTGCCAGCAACAGGGGGTACGGTAATTCACCCCTCCACTTT. Amino acid sequence: CASNRGYGNSPLHF.

CDR3 sequence: CASRASGINEQYF. CDR3 DNA sequence: TGCGCCAGCAGGGCTAGCGGGATCAACGAGCAGTACTTC. This chain uses TRBV5-1 with TRBJ2-7, with TRBD2 identical over 9 bases. The CDR3 extends over 13 amino acids. V trimming: 5 bases; J trimming: 5 bases; junction bases outside the gene matches: 5. Germline loops: CDR1 SGHRS, CDR2 YFSETQ.